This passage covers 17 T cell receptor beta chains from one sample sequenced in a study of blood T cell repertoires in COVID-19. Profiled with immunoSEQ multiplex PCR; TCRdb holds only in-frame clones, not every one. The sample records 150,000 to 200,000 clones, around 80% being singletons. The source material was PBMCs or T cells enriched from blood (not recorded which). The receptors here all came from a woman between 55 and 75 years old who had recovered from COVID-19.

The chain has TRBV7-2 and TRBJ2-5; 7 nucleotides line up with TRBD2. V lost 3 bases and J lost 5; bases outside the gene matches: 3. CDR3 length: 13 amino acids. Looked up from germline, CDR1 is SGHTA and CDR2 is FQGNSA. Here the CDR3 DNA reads TGTGCCAGCAGCTTCGCCGGGAGGGAGACCCAGTACTTC. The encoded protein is CASSFAGRETQYF.

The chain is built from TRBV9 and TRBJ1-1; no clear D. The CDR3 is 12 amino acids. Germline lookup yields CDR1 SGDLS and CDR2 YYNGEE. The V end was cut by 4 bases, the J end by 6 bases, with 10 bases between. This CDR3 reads CASSPGGSEAFF. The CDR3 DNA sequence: TGTGCCAGCAGCCCCGGAGGTTCTGAAGCTTTCTTT.

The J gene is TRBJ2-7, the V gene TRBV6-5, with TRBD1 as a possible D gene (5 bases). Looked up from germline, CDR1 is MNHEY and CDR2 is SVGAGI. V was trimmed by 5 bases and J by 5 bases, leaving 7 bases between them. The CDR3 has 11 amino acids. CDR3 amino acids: CASSTGNEQYF. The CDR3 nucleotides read TGTGCCAGCAGTACAGGTAACGAGCAGTACTTC.

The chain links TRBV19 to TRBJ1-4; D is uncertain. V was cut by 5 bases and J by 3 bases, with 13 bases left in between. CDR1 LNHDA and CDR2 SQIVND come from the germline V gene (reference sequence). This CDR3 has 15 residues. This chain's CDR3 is CASSQREVANEKLFF. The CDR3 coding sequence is TGTGCCAGTAGTCAAAGGGAGGTGGCTAATGAAAAACTGTTTTTT.

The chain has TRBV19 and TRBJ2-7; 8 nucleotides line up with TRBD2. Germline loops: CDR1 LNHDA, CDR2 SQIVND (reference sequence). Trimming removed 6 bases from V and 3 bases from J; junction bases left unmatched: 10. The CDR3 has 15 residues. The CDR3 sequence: CASSSGRSSFYEQYF. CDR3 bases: TGTGCCAGTAGCAGCGGGAGAAGCTCTTTCTACGAGCAGTACTTC.

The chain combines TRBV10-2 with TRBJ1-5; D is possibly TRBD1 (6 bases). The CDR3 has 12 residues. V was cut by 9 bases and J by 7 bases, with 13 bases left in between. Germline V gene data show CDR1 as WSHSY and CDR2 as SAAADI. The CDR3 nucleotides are TGCGCCAGTGGACAGTACCTCCAGCCCCAGCATTTT. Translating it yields CASGQYLQPQHF.

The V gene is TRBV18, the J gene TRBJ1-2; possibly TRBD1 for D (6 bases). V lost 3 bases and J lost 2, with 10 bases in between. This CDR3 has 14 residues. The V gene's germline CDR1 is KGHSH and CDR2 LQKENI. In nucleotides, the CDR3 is TGTGCCAGCTCACCCGCCAGGGGCAACTATGGCTACACCTTC. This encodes CASSPARGNYGYTF.

This chain's CDR3 is CASSLWEQGNEQFF. The CDR3, as DNA: TGTGCCAGCAGTTTATGGGAACAGGGAAATGAGCAGTTCTTC. This rearrangement joins TRBV28 to TRBJ2-1; perhaps TRBD1 as D (6 bases). V dropped 0 bases and J dropped 7 bases, with 10 bases sitting between them. This CDR3 contains 14 residues. Germline V gives CDR1 MDHEN, CDR2 SYDVKM.

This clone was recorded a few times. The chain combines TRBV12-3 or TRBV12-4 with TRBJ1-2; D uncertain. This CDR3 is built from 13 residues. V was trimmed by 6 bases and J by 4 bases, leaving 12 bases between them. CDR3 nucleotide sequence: TGTGCCAGCAGCCAAGATTGGCTCTATGGCTACACCTTC. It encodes CASSQDWLYGYTF.

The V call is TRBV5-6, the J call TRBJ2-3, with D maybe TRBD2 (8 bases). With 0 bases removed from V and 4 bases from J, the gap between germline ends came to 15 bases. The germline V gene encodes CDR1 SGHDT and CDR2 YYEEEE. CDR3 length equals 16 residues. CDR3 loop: CASSLGLAQGADTQYF. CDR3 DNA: TGTGCCAGCAGCTTGGGACTAGCGCAGGGGGCAGATACGCAGTATTTT.

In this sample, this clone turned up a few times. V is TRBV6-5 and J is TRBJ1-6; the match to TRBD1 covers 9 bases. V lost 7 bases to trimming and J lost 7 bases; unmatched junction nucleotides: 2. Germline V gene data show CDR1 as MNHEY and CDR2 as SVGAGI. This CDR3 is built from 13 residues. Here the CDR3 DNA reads TGTGCCAGCACGGGACAGGGAAATTCACCCCTCCACTTT. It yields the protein CASTGQGNSPLHF.

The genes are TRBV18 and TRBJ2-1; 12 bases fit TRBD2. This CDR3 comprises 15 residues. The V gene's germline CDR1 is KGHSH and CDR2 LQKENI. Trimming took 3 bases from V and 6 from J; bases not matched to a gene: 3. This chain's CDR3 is CASSPTSGSINEQFF. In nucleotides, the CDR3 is TGTGCCAGCTCACCGACTAGCGGGAGTATCAATGAGCAGTTCTTC.

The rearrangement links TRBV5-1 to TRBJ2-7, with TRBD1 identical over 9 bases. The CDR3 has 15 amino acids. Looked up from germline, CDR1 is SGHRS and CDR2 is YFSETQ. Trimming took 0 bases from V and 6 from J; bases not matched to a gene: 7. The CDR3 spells CASSLARGQGSEQYF. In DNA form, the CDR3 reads TGCGCCAGCAGCTTGGCCCGTGGACAGGGGAGCGAGCAGTACTTC.

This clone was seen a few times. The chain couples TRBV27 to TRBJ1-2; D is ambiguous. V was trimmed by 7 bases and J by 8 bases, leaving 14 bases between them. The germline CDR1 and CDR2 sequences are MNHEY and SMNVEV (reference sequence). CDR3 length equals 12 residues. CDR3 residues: CASKPPVGGYTF. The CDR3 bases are TGTGCCAGCAAGCCGCCGGTGGGCGGCTACACCTTC.

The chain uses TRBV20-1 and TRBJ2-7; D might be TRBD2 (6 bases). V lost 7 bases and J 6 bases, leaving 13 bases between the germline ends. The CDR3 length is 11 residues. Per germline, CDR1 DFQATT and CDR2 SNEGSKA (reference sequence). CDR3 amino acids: CSVPWGGEQYF. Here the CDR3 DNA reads TGCAGTGTACCATGGGGAGGCGAGCAGTACTTC.

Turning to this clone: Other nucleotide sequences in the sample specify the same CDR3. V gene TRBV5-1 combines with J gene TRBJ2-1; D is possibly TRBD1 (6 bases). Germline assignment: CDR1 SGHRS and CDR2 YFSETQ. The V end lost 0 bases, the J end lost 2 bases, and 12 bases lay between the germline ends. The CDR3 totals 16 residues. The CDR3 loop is CASSLVAGATYNEQFF. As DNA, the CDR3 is TGCGCCAGCAGCTTGGTGGCAGGGGCAACCTACAATGAGCAGTTCTTC.

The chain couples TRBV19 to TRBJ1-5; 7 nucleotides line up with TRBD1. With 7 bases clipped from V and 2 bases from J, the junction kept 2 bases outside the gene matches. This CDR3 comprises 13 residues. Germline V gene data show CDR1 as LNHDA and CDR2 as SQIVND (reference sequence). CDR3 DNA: TGTGCCAGTACCGGACAGGGCAATCAGCCCCAGCATTTT. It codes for CASTGQGNQPQHF.